This T cell receptor (beta chain) emerged from a study of cytomegalovirus exposure and HLA in healthy donors. Primers included in the PCR were 60 Vbeta and 13 Jbeta primers. Clones were sequenced by immunoSEQ multiplex PCR, and TCRdb holds only the in-frame ones, with some missing. The repertoire includes about 140,000 clones, around 80% of them detected once, and around 3.2% sits in the top ten. There are 15 residues in the CDR3. Trimming cost V 4 bases and J 9 bases; bases outside gene matches: 9. Germline V gene sequence: CDR1 MNHNS, CDR2 SASEGT. Worth noting for this clone: Antigen unknown.

Study observations and caveats: It has been reported that TCR beta sequences accurately predicted the HLA-A and HLA-B alleles of most subjects. Later analysis identified about 17,000 TCR beta sequences associated with HLA alleles, using a false discovery rate threshold of 0.05. There were some V segments, including TRBV6-2 and TRBV6-3, excluded as indistinguishable.

The chain links TRBV6-1 to TRBJ2-1, with 10 bases matching TRBD2. The sample comprised PBMCs. The origin of this receptor is a man aged 40-49 years in good health and CMV-seronegative. CDR3 sequence (DNA): TGTGCCAGCAGTGGGGTAGCGGGGGGTCTGGTTGAGCAGTTCTTC. Encoded protein: CASSGVAGGLVEQFF.